This TCR beta chain was found in a study of T cell repertoires in cytomegalovirus infection. Concerning this clonotype itself: Its target is not known.

CDR3 size: 15 residues. V shed 0 bases and J shed 4 bases, with 13 bases lying between them. Germline values: CDR1 SGHDT, CDR2 YYEEEE. Via MiXCR, TCRdb re-called the reads, giving one row per CDR3 protein. The top ten hold roughly 50% of the sample, which has a few hundred thousand distinct CDR3 sequences, roughly 43% seen once. The chain joins TRBV5-6 to TRBJ1-2; D perhaps matches TRBD1 (5 bases). The sequence was obtained from a human donor in good health (CMV status not recorded). Some clones in this sample may be carry-over from other donors' samples. The starting material was cultured PBMCs, obtained from culture after CMV antigen stimulation. In DNA, the CDR3 is TGTGCCAGCAGCTTGGATCTTCGGGACCCCTATGGCTACACCTTC. Translated: CASSLDLRDPYGYTF.